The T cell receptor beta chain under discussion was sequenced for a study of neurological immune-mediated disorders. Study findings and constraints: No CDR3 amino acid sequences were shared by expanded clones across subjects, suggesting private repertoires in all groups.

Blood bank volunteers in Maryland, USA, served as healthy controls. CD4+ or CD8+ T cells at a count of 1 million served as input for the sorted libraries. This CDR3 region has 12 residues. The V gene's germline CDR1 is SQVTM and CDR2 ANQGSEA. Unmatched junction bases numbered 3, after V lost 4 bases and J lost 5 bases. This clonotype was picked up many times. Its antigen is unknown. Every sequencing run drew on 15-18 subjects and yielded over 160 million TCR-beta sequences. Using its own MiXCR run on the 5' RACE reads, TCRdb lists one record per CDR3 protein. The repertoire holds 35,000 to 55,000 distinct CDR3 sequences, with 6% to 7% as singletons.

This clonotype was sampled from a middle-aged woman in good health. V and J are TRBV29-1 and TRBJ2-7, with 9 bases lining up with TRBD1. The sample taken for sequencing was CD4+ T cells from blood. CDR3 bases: TGCAGCGTTGCACAGGGGGCCCACGAGCAGTACTTC. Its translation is CSVAQGAHEQYF.